This T cell receptor beta chain comes out of a study of neoadjuvant anti-PD-1 for oral cavity cancer. Whole-study context: Patients without progression received a fourth nivolumab dose around day 43, then surgical resection on days 50-56.

Whole-study findings and limits: TCR analyses covered only a few patients per response group.

As regards this clone: Its antigen is not identified.

There are 15 residues in the CDR3. V dropped 7 bases and J dropped 4 bases, with 18 bases sitting between them. Germline V gene data show CDR1 as SGDLS and CDR2 as YYNGEE. The patients had HPV-negative, locally advanced oral cavity squamous cell carcinoma. The method was immunoSEQ multiplex PCR; TCRdb's version includes in-frame clones alone and lacks a portion of them. Of about 13,000 clones in the sample, roughly 73% were seen once. This TCR came from a person between 35 and 79 years old with oral cavity squamous cell carcinoma. This material consisted of PBMCs, taken before nivolumab (anti-PD-1) treatment. This sequence joins TRBV9 and TRBJ2-1; possible D gene TRBD2, 6 bases. CDR3 protein: CASSKDGGTYNEQFF. In DNA form, the CDR3 reads TGTGCCAGCTCGAAAGACGGCGGGACGTACAATGAGCAGTTCTTC.